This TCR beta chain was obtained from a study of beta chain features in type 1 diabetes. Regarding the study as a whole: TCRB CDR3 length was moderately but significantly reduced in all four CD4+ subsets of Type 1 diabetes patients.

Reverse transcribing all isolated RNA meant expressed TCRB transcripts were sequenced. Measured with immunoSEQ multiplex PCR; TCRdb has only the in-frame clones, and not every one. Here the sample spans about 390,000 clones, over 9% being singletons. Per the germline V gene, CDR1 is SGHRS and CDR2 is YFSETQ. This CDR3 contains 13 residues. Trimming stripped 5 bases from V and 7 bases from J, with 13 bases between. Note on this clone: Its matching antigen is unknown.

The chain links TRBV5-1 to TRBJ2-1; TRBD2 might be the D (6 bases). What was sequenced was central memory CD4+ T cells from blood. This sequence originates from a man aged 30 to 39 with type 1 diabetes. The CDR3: CASSLGGLNEQFF. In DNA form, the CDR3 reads TGCGCCAGCAGTCTGGGGGGTCTTAATGAGCAGTTCTTC.